These 19 T cell receptor beta chains came from one sample sequenced in a study of T cell changes during pregnancy in multiple sclerosis. Profiled with immunoSEQ multiplex PCR; TCRdb holds only in-frame clones, not every one. The data contain some 67,000 clones, under 95% of them singletons. The source was peripheral blood, collected after pregnancy. These receptors were obtained from a female donor with multiple sclerosis, enrolled in a pregnancy study.

The V gene is TRBV5-1, the J gene TRBJ2-5, with 8 bases identical to TRBD2. V dropped 7 bases and J dropped 5; count of bases not matched to a gene: 10. In germline, CDR1 is SGHRS, CDR2 YFSETQ. The CDR3 length is 14 residues. The DNA of the CDR3 is TGCGCCAGCCGAACCACTAGCGGAGGGGAGACCCAGTACTTC. As protein: CASRTTSGGETQYF.

The chain joins TRBV5-6 to TRBJ1-5; unclear D gene. CDR1 is SGHDT, CDR2 YYEEEE, per germline. The CDR3 spans 15 residues. Trimming shortened V by 0 bases and J by 0 bases, and 7 bases separated the two germline ends. The CDR3 coding sequence is TGTGCCAGCAGCTTGGCGCGCGGTAGCAATCAGCCCCAGCATTTT. It translates to CASSLARGSNQPQHF.

The chain carries TRBV29-1 and TRBJ2-3; 9 nucleotides agree with TRBD1. With 5 bases clipped from V and 1 base from J, the junction kept 10 bases outside the gene matches. CDR1 and CDR2 (germline): SQVTM, ANQGSEA. This CDR3 comprises 16 residues. CDR3 sequence (DNA): TGCAGCGTTAGTACCGGGACAGGGTCGGGCACAGATACGCAGTATTTT. This codes for CSVSTGTGSGTDTQYF.

The V and J genes are TRBV7-3 and TRBJ1-1, with TRBD1 as a possible D gene (5 bases). The CDR3 totals 13 residues. Trimming stripped 2 bases from V and 1 base from J, with 5 bases between. CDR1 is SGHTA and CDR2 is FQGTGA in the germline V gene. The CDR3 loop is CASSLGANTEAFF. The CDR3 DNA is TGTGCCAGCAGCTTAGGGGCGAACACTGAAGCTTTCTTT.

The V and J genes are TRBV5-5 and TRBJ1-1; TRBD1 might be the D (5 bases). CDR3 size: 15 residues. V shed 1 base and J shed 0 bases, with 10 bases lying between them. Germline V gives CDR1 SGHKS, CDR2 YYEKEE (reference sequence). CDR3 sequence reads: CASSLSDRLNTEAFF. For the CDR3, the DNA is TGTGCCAGCAGCTTGTCAGACAGACTGAACACTGAAGCTTTCTTT.

The chain combines TRBV6-1 with TRBJ2-3, with 11 nucleotides matching TRBD2. Trimming at V came to 2 bases and at J to 0 bases, leaving 7 bases not matched to a gene. CDR3 length: 18 residues. Germline assignment: CDR1 MNHNS and CDR2 SASEGT. The DNA for the CDR3 is TGTGCCAGCAGTGAAACATTTAGCGGGAGGGCTAGCACAGATACGCAGTATTTT. It yields the protein CASSETFSGRASTDTQYF.

The CDR3: CASSPIGSLGTDTQYF. As DNA, the CDR3 is TGTGCCAGCAGCCCCATCGGGTCCTTGGGCACAGATACGCAGTATTTT. This sequence joins TRBV2 and TRBJ2-3; unclear D gene. The germline V and J ends were trimmed by 6 bases and 1 base, with 17 bases remaining between them. The CDR3 is made up of 16 amino acids. Germline CDR1 and CDR2: SNHLY and FYNNEI.

This clone was observed once. This chain joins TRBV7-9 and TRBJ2-1; a weak D match, TRBD1 (7 bases). In germline, CDR1 is SEHNR, CDR2 FQNEAQ (reference sequence). The V end was cut by 0 bases, the J end by 4 bases, with 13 bases between. The CDR3 consists of 16 residues. CDR3: CASSLARQGLYNEQFF. CDR3 DNA sequence: TGTGCCAGCAGCTTAGCGCGACAGGGACTTTACAATGAGCAGTTCTTC.

The rearrangement uses TRBV4-2 and TRBJ2-3, with 13 bases fitting TRBD2. In germline, CDR1 is LGHNA, CDR2 YNFKEQ. The length of the CDR3 is 16 residues. V gave up 1 base and J gave up 4 bases; unmatched junction bases: 2. The CDR3 region has the DNA TGTGCCAGCAGCCAAGGGACTAGCGGGAGCCCAGATACGCAGTATTTT. Its protein is CASSQGTSGSPDTQYF.

The chain couples TRBV29-1 to TRBJ1-1; 8 positions match TRBD1. CDR3 length: 13 residues. Germline-derived CDR1 and CDR2 are SQVTM and ANQGSEA. V dropped 7 bases and J dropped 5; count of bases not matched to a gene: 9. CDR3 DNA sequence: TGCAGCGCCGCCCAGGGGGCGCGAACTGAAGCTTTCTTT. This gives the protein CSAAQGARTEAFF.

J is TRBJ1-1 and V is TRBV19; no definite D call. The length of the CDR3 is 15 residues. The V gene's germline CDR1 is LNHDA and CDR2 SQIVND (reference sequence). V lost 4 bases and J lost 0, with 12 bases in between. CDR3 loop: CASSRGRPLNTEAFF. CDR3 coding DNA: TGTGCCAGTAGTAGAGGTCGGCCGCTGAACACTGAAGCTTTCTTT.

This chain joins TRBV7-6 and TRBJ2-7; 7 bases align to TRBD1. This CDR3 spans 14 amino acids. V lost 5 bases and J lost 5; bases outside the gene matches: 9. Germline V gene lookup returns CDR1 SGHVS and CDR2 FNYEAQ. CDR3 DNA sequence: TGTGCCAGCAGCCGCACAGGGGAACGTGACGAGCAGTACTTC. Translating gives CASSRTGERDEQYF. Full variable domain (remainder filled in from reference TRBV7-6 and TRBJ2-7): GAGVSQSPRYKVTKRGQDVALRCDPISGHVSLYWYRQALGQGPEFLTYFNYEAQQDKSGLPNDRFSAERPEGSISTLTIQRTEQRDSAMYRCASSRTGERDEQYFGPGTRLTVT.

The genes are TRBV7-9 and TRBJ2-2, with a tentative D call TRBD2 (5 bases). This CDR3 is built from 18 residues. V dropped 5 bases and J dropped 6 bases, with 25 bases sitting between them. Germline V gene data show CDR1 as SEHNR and CDR2 as FQNEAQ (reference sequence). The CDR3 DNA is TGTGCCAGCAGCCCACCGGATGTTGGCGGGTGGCCTGCCGGGGAGCTGTTTTTT. Encoded protein: CASSPPDVGGWPAGELFF.

The chain is built from TRBV19 and TRBJ2-5; TRBD1 agrees at 8 bases. Germline V CDR1 and CDR2: LNHDA, SQIVND (reference sequence). Trimming cost V 2 bases and J 4 bases; bases outside gene matches: 6. This CDR3 has 15 amino acids. This chain's CDR3 is CASSITGGGGETQYF. The CDR3 bases are TGTGCCAGTAGTATAACAGGGGGAGGCGGAGAGACCCAGTACTTC.

V is TRBV18 and J is TRBJ2-6; a possible D gene is TRBD1 (5 bases). CDR3 length: 18 residues. In germline, CDR1 is KGHSH, CDR2 LQKENI. V was clipped by 6 bases and J by 0 bases, with 18 bases between them. The CDR3 nucleotides read TGTGCCAGCTCTTCCCCTAGGGGCCAAAGCTCTGGGGCCAACGTCCTGACTTTC. It is translated as CASSSPRGQSSGANVLTF.

The chain's CDR3 is CASRLTGIDTQYF. The CDR3 DNA is TGTGCCAGCAGGCTCACAGGGATAGATACGCAGTATTTT. The chain has TRBV6-5 and TRBJ2-3, with TRBD1 as a possible D gene (6 bases). Germline V gene sequence: CDR1 MNHEY, CDR2 SVGAGI. This CDR3 spans 13 amino acids. V lost 6 bases and J lost 5, with 12 bases in between.

V is TRBV9 and J is TRBJ2-5; 14 bases are shared with TRBD2. The length of the CDR3 is 17 residues. Looked up from germline, CDR1 is SGDLS and CDR2 is YYNGEE. The trim removed 2 bases at V and 4 bases at J, leaving 7 bases unmatched. CDR3 DNA sequence: TGTGCCAGCAGCGTGGGACTAGCGGGAGATGGGGGAGAGACCCAGTACTTC. It codes for CASSVGLAGDGGETQYF.

CDR3 in amino acids: CASSPISQAPSGTQYF. The CDR3 nucleotides are TGTGCCAGCAGTCCAATCTCACAGGCACCCTCAGGTACCCAGTACTTC. The genes are TRBV27 and TRBJ2-5; the D gene is possibly TRBD1 (5 bases). V lost 5 bases to trimming and J lost 8 bases, with 24 bases between them. The CDR3 runs 16 residues. Germline CDR1 is MNHEY and CDR2 is SMNVEV (reference sequence).

The chain couples TRBV10-3 to TRBJ1-2; tentatively, D is TRBD1 (5 bases). Germline assignment: CDR1 ENHRY and CDR2 SYGVKD. CDR3 length: 15 residues. V was clipped by 0 bases and J by 2 bases, with 10 bases between them. CDR3 coding DNA: TGTGCCATCAGTGAGTCAGGGGTGGGGAACTATGGCTACACCTTC. Protein: CAISESGVGNYGYTF.